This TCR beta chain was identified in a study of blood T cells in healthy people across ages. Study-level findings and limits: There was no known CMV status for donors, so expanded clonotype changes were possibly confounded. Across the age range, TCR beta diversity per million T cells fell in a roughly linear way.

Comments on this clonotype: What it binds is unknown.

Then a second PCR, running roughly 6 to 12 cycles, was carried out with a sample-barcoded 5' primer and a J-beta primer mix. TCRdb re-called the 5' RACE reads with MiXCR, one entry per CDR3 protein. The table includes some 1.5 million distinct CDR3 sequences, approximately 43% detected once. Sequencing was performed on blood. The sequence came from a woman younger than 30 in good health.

The CDR3 bases are TGCAGTGCTAGACAGGGACTAGCGGGGGGACACATTCGAAGCTCCTACAATGAGCAGTTCTTC. It yields the protein CSARQGLAGGHIRSSYNEQFF. The chain combines TRBV20-1 with TRBJ2-1; 15 nucleotides agree with TRBD2. Germline loops: CDR1 DFQATT, CDR2 SNEGSKA (reference sequence). J lost 0 bases, V lost 2 bases, and 14 bases had no gene match. The CDR3 length is 21 residues.